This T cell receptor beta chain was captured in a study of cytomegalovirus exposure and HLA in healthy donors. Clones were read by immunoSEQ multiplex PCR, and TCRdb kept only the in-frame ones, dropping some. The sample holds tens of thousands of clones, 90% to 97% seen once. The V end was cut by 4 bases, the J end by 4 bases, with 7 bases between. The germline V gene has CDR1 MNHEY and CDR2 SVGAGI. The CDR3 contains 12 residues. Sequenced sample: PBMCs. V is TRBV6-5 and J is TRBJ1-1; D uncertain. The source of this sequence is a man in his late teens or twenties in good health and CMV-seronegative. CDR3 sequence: CASSSGTTEAFF. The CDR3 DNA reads TGTGCCAGCAGTTCCGGTACCACTGAAGCTTTCTTT.